These T cell receptor beta chains were read from a single sample in a study of T cells after yellow fever vaccination. A single record per CDR3 protein comes from TCRdb applying MiXCR to the 5' RACE reads. The profile shows some 300,000 distinct CDR3 sequences, around 9.3% of them singletons. The specimen comprised CD4+ T cells sorted from PBMCs, sampled 5 days after the yellow fever booster vaccination. These receptors were taken from a man between 18 and 35 years old who received the YFV17D yellow fever vaccine. Both conserved end residues are part of each CDR3. Fields, in order: J gene, D gene, V gene, clone size, CDR3 DNA, CDR3 protein. D genes are given only for firm matches. The size field is filled for only some rows; it gives once, few, many or a size class.

>TRBJ1-1|.|TRBV7-9|.
TGTGCCAGCAGCCTCCCGTGGGGGGACACTGAAGCTTTCTTT
CASSLPWGDTEAFF
>TRBJ2-3|.|TRBV9|.
TGTGCCAGCAGCGTAGTTTTTGGAGATACGCAGTATTTT
CASSVVFGDTQYF
>TRBJ1-3|.|TRBV12-3/TRBV12-4|.
TGTGCCAGCAGTTTACTTTTGTCGGGCGACATCTCTGGAAACACCATATATTTT
CASSLLLSGDISGNTIYF
>TRBJ2-1|TRBD1|TRBV15|.
TGTGCCACCAGCAGAGTAACAGGGGGTGTCAATGAGCAGTTCTTC
CATSRVTGGVNEQFF
>TRBJ2-2|.|TRBV7-6|few
TGTGCCAGCAGCTTCTTGACGAACACCGGGGAGCTGTTTTTT
CASSFLTNTGELFF
>TRBJ2-2|.|TRBV5-1|many
TGCGCCAGCAGCATCCGTCCGGACCAACACACCGGGGAGCTGTTTTTT
CASSIRPDQHTGELFF
>TRBJ2-1|.|TRBV24-1|few
TGTGCCACCAGTGATTTCACCCCTAGCTCCTACAATGAGCAGTTCTTC
CATSDFTPSSYNEQFF
>TRBJ1-3|TRBD1|TRBV12-3/TRBV12-4|.
TGTGCCAGCAGTGCTCAGGGGACAGGGGCGCTAAACACCATATATTTT
CASSAQGTGALNTIYF
>TRBJ2-3|.|TRBV6-5|.
TGTGCCAGCAGTTACTTCGGCTCAGGCCATAGCACAGATACGCAGTATTTT
CASSYFGSGHSTDTQYF
>TRBJ2-3|.|TRBV6-5|.
TGTGCCAGCAGTATACAGGGAGGGGACGCAGATACGCAGTATTTT
CASSIQGGDADTQYF
>TRBJ2-3|TRBD2|TRBV5-1|.
TGCGCCAGCAGATTAGCGGGGGATAGCACAGATACGCAGTATTTT
CASRLAGDSTDTQYF
>TRBJ2-1|.|TRBV24-1|.
TGTGCCACCAGTAAGGGTTCCTACAATGAGCAGTTCTTC
CATSKGSYNEQFF
>TRBJ1-5|TRBD1|TRBV15|few
TGTGCCACCAGCAGTACCGGGACAGGAGATCAGCCCCAGCATTTT
CATSSTGTGDQPQHF
>TRBJ1-1|TRBD1|TRBV20-1|.
TGCAGTGTACCTCGACAGGGACTGCTGAACACTGAAGCTTTCTTT
CSVPRQGLLNTEAFF
>TRBJ2-1|TRBD1|TRBV11-2|few
TGTGCCAGCAGCTCCGTTAGACAGGGCTATGAGCAGTTCTTC
CASSSVRQGYEQFF
>TRBJ1-3|.|TRBV7-2|many
TGTGCCAGCAGTCACCGACAGCTTGCTGGAAACACCATATATTTT
CASSHRQLAGNTIYF
>TRBJ2-5|TRBD2|TRBV20-1|few
TGCAGTGCTTCCGGACTAGCGGGGGCCGAGACCCAGTACTTC
CSASGLAGAETQYF
>TRBJ2-2|TRBD1|TRBV4-3|.
TGCGCCAGCAGCCAAGGGACAGGGGTGTACACCGGGGAGCTGTTTTTT
CASSQGTGVYTGELFF
>TRBJ2-6|.|TRBV19|few
TGTGCCAGTAGTCCCCGGGCCAACGTCCTGACTTTC
CASSPRANVLTF
>TRBJ1-2|.|TRBV4-1|few
TGCGCCAGCAGCCAGGGCTGGGGCGACTATGGCTACACCTTC
CASSQGWGDYGYTF
>TRBJ2-5|TRBD1|TRBV12-5|few
TGTGCTAGTGGCCGTCCCGGGACAGAAGAGACCCAGTACTTC
CASGRPGTEETQYF
>TRBJ2-3|TRBD2|TRBV29-1|few
TGCAGCGTTGCTAGCGGGGGTACCACAGATACGCAGTATTTT
CSVASGGTTDTQYF
>TRBJ2-2|.|TRBV27|many
TGTGCCAGCAGTTCGCCGGAAACAGGGATGGGCGGCGGGGAGCTGTTTTTT
CASSSPETGMGGGELFF
>TRBJ2-3|.|TRBV11-3|few
TGTGCCAGCAAGAGGGATTCTGCGTCCACAGATACGCAGTATTTT
CASKRDSASTDTQYF
>TRBJ2-7|.|TRBV30|few
TGTGCCTGGAGTAAGGGCAGCCTCTACGAGCAGTACTTC
CAWSKGSLYEQYF
>TRBJ2-3|.|TRBV7-2|few
TGTGCCAGCAGCTTAGCGTCTGCTACCCTCTCTAGGCCAGATACGCAGTATTTT
CASSLASATLSRPDTQYF
>TRBJ1-1|.|TRBV10-3|.
TGTGCCACCACGGGCAGCAGTGGGAACACTGAAGCTTTCTTT
CATTGSSGNTEAFF
>TRBJ1-5|.|TRBV10-3|.
TGTGCCATCAGTGAGTCGGGGGGGTTTCAGCCCCAGCATTTT
CAISESGGFQPQHF
>TRBJ2-2|.|TRBV5-1|few
TGCGCCAGCAGCCCGCGAGGGGGGAATAGGGAGCTGTTTTTT
CASSPRGGNRELFF
>TRBJ1-2|TRBD1|TRBV6-4|.
TGTGCCAGCAGTGGGTCGACAGGGGAGAGCTACACCTTC
CASSGSTGESYTF
>TRBJ2-3|TRBD2|TRBV7-3|.
TGTGCCAGCAGCCCTCGCAGCGGGGGGTCAGATACGCAGTATTTT
CASSPRSGGSDTQYF
>TRBJ2-5|TRBD1|TRBV5-6|medium-sized
TGTGCCAGCAGCACACCCGGGACAGGCGAGACCCAGTACTTC
CASSTPGTGETQYF
>TRBJ1-1|.|TRBV6-5|.
TGTGCCAGCAGTTACTCGACTATCGGGAACACTGAAGCTTTCTTT
CASSYSTIGNTEAFF
>TRBJ2-7|TRBD1|TRBV5-1|many
TGCGCCAGCAGCTCCGGGACAGGGGGCCTCGAGCAGTACTTC
CASSSGTGGLEQYF
>TRBJ2-1|.|TRBV11-2|many
TGTGCCAGCAGCTTGCGGGGGGACAGCTCCTACAATGAGCAGTTCTTC
CASSLRGDSSYNEQFF
>TRBJ1-1|.|TRBV28|few
TGTGCCAGCAGTTCTAAGTTAGCCTGGGCTTTCTTT
CASSSKLAWAFF
>TRBJ2-1|.|TRBV5-1|few
TGCGCCAGCAGCTCGTCCGGGGATGAGCAGTTCTTC
CASSSSGDEQFF
>TRBJ2-5|TRBD1|TRBV28|few
TGTGCCAGCAGCGGACCCGGGACAGGGAAAAAGACCCAGTACTTC
CASSGPGTGKKTQYF
>TRBJ1-4|.|TRBV18|few
TGTGCCAGCTCACCGATCGACCGGGAAAAACTGTTTTTT
CASSPIDREKLFF
>TRBJ2-1|.|TRBV6-1|few
TGTGCCAGCAGTGAAGGGCATTATCCCTACAATGAGCAGTTCTTC
CASSEGHYPYNEQFF
>TRBJ1-6|.|TRBV25-1|.
TGTGCCAGCCTCGAAAGATATAATTCACCCCTCCACTTT
CASLERYNSPLHF
>TRBJ2-1|.|TRBV2|few
TGTGCCAGCAGTAGGTCCCGGGTAACCCACTCCCCCAATGAGCAGTTCTTC
CASSRSRVTHSPNEQFF
>TRBJ1-5|TRBD1|TRBV27|few
TGTGCCAGCAGTCTGACAGGGCCGGGGCCCCAGCATTTT
CASSLTGPGPQHF